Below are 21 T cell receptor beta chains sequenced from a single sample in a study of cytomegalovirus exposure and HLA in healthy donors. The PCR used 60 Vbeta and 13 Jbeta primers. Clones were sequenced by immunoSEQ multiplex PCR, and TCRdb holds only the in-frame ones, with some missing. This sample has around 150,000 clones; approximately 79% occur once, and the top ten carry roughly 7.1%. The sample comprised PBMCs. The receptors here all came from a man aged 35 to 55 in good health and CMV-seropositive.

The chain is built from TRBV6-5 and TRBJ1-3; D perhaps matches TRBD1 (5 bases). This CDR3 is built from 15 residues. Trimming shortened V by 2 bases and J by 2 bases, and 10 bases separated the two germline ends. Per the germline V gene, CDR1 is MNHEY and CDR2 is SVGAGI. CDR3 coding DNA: TGTGCCAGCAGTTACGGCAGGGCGGCTGGAAACACCATATATTTT. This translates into CASSYGRAAGNTIYF.

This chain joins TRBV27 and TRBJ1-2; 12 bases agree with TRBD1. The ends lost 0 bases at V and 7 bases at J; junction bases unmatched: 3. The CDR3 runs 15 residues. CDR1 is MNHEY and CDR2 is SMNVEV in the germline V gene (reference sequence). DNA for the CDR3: TGTGCCAGCAGTTTATCGGGACAGGGGGCGCGTGGCTACACCTTC. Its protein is CASSLSGQGARGYTF.

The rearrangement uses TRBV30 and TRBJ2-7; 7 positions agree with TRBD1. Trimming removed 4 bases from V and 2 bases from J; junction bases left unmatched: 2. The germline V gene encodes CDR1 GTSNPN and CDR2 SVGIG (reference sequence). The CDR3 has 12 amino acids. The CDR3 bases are TGTGCCTGGACGACAGGGCCCTACGAGCAGTACTTC. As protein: CAWTTGPYEQYF. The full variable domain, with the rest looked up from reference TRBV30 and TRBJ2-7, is SQTIHQWPATLVQPVGSPLSLECTVEGTSNPNLYWYRQAAGRGLQLLFYSVGIGQISSEVPQNLSASRPQDRQFILSSKKLLLSDSGFYLCAWTTGPYEQYFGPGTRLTVT.

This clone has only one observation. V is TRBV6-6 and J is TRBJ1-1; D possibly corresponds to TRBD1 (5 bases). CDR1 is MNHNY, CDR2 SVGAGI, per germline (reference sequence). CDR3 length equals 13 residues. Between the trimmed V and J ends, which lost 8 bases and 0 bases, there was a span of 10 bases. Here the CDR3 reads CASRTPMNTEAFF. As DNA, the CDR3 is TGTGCCAGCCGGACACCCATGAACACTGAAGCTTTCTTT.

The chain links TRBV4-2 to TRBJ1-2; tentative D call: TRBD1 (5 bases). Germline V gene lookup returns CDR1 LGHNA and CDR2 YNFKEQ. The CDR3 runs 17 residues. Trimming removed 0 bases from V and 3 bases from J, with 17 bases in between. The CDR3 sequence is CASSQDISTDRDYGYTF. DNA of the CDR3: TGTGCCAGCAGCCAAGATATCTCGACAGATAGGGACTATGGCTACACCTTC.

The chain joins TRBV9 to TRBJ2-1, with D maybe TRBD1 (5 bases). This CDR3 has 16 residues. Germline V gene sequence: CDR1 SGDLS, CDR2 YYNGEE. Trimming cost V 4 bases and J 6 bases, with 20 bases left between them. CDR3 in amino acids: CASSPHPGIVGNEQFF. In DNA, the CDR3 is TGTGCCAGCAGCCCTCACCCAGGGATTGTAGGCAATGAGCAGTTCTTC.

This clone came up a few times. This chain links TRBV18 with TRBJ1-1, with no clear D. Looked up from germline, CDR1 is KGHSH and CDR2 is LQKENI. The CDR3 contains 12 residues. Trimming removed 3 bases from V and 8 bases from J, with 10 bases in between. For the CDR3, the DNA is TGTGCCAGCTCACCCCAGTCACAGGAAGCTTTCTTT. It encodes CASSPQSQEAFF.

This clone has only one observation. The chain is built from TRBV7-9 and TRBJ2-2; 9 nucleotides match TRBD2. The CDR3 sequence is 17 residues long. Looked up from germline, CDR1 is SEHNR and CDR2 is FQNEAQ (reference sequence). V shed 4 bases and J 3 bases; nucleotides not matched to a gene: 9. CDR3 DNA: TGTGCCAGCAGCTCCCTTCTAGCGGGGATCTACACCGGGGAGCTGTTTTTT. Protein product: CASSSLLAGIYTGELFF.

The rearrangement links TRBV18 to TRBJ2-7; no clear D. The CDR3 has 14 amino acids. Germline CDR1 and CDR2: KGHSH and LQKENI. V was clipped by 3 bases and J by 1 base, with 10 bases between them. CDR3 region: CASSPFASSYEQYF. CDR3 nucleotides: TGTGCCAGCTCACCCTTCGCCAGTTCCTACGAGCAGTACTTC. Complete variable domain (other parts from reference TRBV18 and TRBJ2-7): NAGVMQNPRHLVRRRGQEARLRCSPMKGHSHVYWYRQLPEEGLKFMVYLQKENIIDESGMPKERFSAEFPKEGPSILRIQQVVRGDSAAYFCASSPFASSYEQYFGPGTRLTVT.

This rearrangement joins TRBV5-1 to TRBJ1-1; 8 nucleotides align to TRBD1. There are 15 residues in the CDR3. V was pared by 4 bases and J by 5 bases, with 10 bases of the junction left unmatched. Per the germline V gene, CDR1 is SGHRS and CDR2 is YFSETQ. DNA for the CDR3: TGCGCCAGCAGCCCCGACACAGGGGGGGTTACTGAAGCTTTCTTT. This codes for CASSPDTGGVTEAFF.

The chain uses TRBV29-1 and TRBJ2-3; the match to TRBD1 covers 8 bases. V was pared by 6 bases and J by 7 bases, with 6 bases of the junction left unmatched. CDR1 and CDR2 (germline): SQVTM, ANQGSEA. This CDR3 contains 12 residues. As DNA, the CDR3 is TGCAGCGTGGCCCAGGGGGCCTATACGCAGTATTTT. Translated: CSVAQGAYTQYF.

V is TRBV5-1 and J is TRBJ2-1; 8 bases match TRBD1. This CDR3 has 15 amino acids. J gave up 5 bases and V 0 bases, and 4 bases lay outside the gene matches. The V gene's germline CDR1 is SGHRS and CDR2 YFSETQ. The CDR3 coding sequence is TGCGCCAGCAGCTTGGCACAGGGGGTTAACAATGAGCAGTTCTTC. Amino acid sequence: CASSLAQGVNNEQFF.

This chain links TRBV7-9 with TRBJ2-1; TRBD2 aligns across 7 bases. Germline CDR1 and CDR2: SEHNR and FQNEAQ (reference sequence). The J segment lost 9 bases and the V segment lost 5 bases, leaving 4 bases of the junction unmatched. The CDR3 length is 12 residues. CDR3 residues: CASSPGLGEQFF. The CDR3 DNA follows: TGTGCCAGCAGCCCCGGACTAGGTGAGCAGTTCTTC.

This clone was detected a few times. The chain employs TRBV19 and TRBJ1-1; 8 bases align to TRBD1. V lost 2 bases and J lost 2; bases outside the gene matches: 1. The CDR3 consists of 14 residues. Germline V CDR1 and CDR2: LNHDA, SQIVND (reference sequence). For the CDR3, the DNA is TGTGCCAGTAGTATACAGGGGGCAAACACTGAAGCTTTCTTT. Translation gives CASSIQGANTEAFF.

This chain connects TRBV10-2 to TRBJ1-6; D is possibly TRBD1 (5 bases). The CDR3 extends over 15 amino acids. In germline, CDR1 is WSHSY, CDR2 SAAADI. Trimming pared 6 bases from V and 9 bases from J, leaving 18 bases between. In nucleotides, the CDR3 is TGCGCCAGCAGACCCGGACCGGGAGGGGCTTCACCCCTCCACTTT. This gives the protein CASRPGPGGASPLHF.

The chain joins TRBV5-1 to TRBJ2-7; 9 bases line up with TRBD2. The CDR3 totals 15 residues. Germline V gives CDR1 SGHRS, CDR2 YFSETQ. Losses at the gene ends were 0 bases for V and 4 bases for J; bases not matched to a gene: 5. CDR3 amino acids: CASSLVAGGEYEQYF. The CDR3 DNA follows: TGCGCCAGCAGCTTGGTTGCGGGAGGGGAATACGAGCAGTACTTC.

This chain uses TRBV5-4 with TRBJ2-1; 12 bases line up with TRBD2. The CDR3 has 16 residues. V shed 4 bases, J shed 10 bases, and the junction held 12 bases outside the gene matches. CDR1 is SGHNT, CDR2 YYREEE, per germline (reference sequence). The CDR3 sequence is CASSPTSGGITGEQFF. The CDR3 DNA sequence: TGTGCCAGCAGCCCAACTAGCGGGGGGATTACCGGGGAGCAGTTCTTC.

DNA of the CDR3: TGTGCCAGCAGCGTCTTAACGGGAAACACTGAAGCTTTCTTT. This codes for CASSVLTGNTEAFF. V usage is TRBV9 and J usage is TRBJ1-1, with D hard to call. Between the trimmed V and J ends, which lost 2 bases and 2 bases, there was a span of 10 bases. This CDR3 contains 14 residues. The germline gives CDR1 SGDLS, CDR2 YYNGEE.

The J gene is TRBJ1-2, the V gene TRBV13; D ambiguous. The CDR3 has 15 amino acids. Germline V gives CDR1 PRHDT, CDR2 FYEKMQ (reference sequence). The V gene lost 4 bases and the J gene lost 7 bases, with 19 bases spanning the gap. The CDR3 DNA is TGTGCCAGCAGCTCAGAGGTCCATCGGGTGCGTGGCTACACCTTC. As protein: CASSSEVHRVRGYTF. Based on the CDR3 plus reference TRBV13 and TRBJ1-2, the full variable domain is AAGVIQSPRHLIKEKRETATLKCYPIPRHDTVYWYQQGPGQDPQFLISFYEKMQSDKGSIPDRFSAQQFSDYHSELNMSSLELGDSALYFCASSSEVHRVRGYTFGSGTRLTVV.

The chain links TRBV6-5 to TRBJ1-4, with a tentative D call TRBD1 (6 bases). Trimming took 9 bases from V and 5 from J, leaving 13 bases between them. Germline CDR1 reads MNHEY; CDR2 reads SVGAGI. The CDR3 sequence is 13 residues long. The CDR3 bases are TGTGCCAGTGGCAGGGGACAAAATGAAAAACTGTTTTTT. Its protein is CASGRGQNEKLFF.

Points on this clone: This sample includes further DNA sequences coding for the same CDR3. CDR3 nucleotide sequence: TGTGCCAGCTCGCCAGCGGCCGGGGAGCTGTTTTTT. It codes for CASSPAAGELFF. The rearrangement uses TRBV18 and TRBJ2-2; tentatively, D is TRBD2 (5 bases). This CDR3 spans 12 amino acids. Germline lookup yields CDR1 KGHSH and CDR2 LQKENI. Trimming stripped 6 bases from V and 6 bases from J, with 8 bases between.